This T cell receptor beta chain was sequenced in a study of blood T cell repertoires in COVID-19. Looking at the study overall: From T cells, B-cell-depleted T cells, or PBMCs came the material, which was cDNA or gDNA.

CDR1 and CDR2 (germline): GTSNPN, SVGIG (reference sequence). Trimming shortened V by 0 bases and J by 2 bases, and 11 bases separated the two germline ends. The CDR3 covers 15 residues. In the original workflow: It was from reference gene primer amplification that nucleated cell counts were estimated. Data came from immunoSEQ multiplex PCR; TCRdb stores just in-frame clones and leaves some out. V and J calls and clone size are copied from that table; D and trimming were computed from the DNA. The sample carries some 170,000 clones, 87% recorded once. The genes are TRBV30 and TRBJ1-5; the D is unclear. This clonotype was obtained from a woman aged 45 to 65 with acute or convalescent COVID-19. Sequenced: peripheral blood. The CDR3 region is CAWSVLGVGNQPQHF. The CDR3 DNA follows: TGTGCCTGGAGTGTACTCGGTGTCGGCAATCAGCCCCAGCATTTT.